Below are 26 T cell receptor beta chains sequenced from a single sample in a study of blood T cell repertoires in COVID-19. Clones were read by immunoSEQ multiplex PCR, and TCRdb kept only the in-frame ones, dropping some. The table records approximately 300,000 clones, roughly nine tenths of them present only once. The sequencing sample was made of peripheral blood. These receptor sequences come from a woman aged 25 to 45 with COVID-19, enrolled during active disease.

This chain joins TRBV18 and TRBJ2-2, with D maybe TRBD1 (5 bases). The germline V and J ends were trimmed by 2 bases and 2 bases, with 9 bases remaining between them. This CDR3 is built from 15 residues. CDR1 is KGHSH, CDR2 LQKENI, per germline. In nucleotides, the CDR3 is TGTGCCAGCTCACCAGCACAGGTTAACACCGGGGAGCTGTTTTTT. Its translation is CASSPAQVNTGELFF.

The gene calls are TRBV5-6 and TRBJ1-1, with TRBD1 identical over 7 bases. The V gene's germline CDR1 is SGHDT and CDR2 YYEEEE. This CDR3 is 14 amino acids long. The V and J ends lost 5 bases and 0 bases, in that order; junction bases with no gene match: 4. The CDR3 coding sequence is TGTGCCAGCAGAAGACAGGGACTGAACACTGAAGCTTTCTTT. Its translation: CASRRQGLNTEAFF. Full variable domain (missing parts from reference TRBV5-6 and TRBJ1-1): DAGVTQSPTHLIKTRGQQVTLRCSPKSGHDTVSWYQQALGQGPQFIFQYYEEEERQRGNFPDRFSGHQFPNYSSELNVNALLLGDSALYLCASRRQGLNTEAFFGQGTRLTVV.

The DNA for the CDR3 is TGTGCCACCAGCAGAGATCGGGGCCAGGGGGCGCCGAGCACCGGGGAGCTGTTTTTT. Its protein product is CATSRDRGQGAPSTGELFF. The V call is TRBV15, the J call TRBJ2-2; 8 bases line up with TRBD1. From germline, CDR1 is LNHNV and CDR2 YYDKDF (reference sequence). V lost 0 bases to trimming and J lost 4 bases; unmatched junction nucleotides: 13. CDR3 length equals 19 residues.

About this clone: Other DNA sequences in this specimen translate into the identical CDR3. The gene calls are TRBV18 and TRBJ1-1, with TRBD1 as a possible D gene (6 bases). V gave up 4 bases and J gave up 5 bases, with 8 bases separating them. The CDR3 contains 12 residues. The germline CDR1 and CDR2 sequences are KGHSH and LQKENI. CDR3 nucleotide sequence: TGTGCCAGCTCACAACAGGGAACTGAAGCTTTCTTT. It codes for CASSQQGTEAFF.

V usage is TRBV28 and J usage is TRBJ1-5; 8 bases agree with TRBD1. The ends lost 7 bases at V and 5 bases at J; junction bases unmatched: 7. The germline CDR1 and CDR2 sequences are MDHEN and SYDVKM. There are 14 residues in the CDR3. DNA for the CDR3: TGTGCCAGCACCTCGACAGGGGCTCATCAGCCCCAGCATTTT. Amino acids: CASTSTGAHQPQHF. Together with reference TRBV28 and TRBJ1-5, the CDR3 gives the full variable domain: DVKVTQSSRYLVKRTGEKVFLECVQDMDHENMFWYRQDPGLGLRLIYFSYDVKMKEKGDIPEGYSVSREKKERFSLILESASTNQTSMYLCASTSTGAHQPQHFGDGTRLSIL.

This chain joins TRBV5-4 and TRBJ2-3, with D possibly TRBD1 on 5 matching bases. Germline CDR1 SGHNT, CDR2 YYREEE (reference sequence). The CDR3 sequence is 12 residues long. Trimming left V 4 bases short and J 7 bases short, with 10 bases between. The CDR3 sequence: CASSQDTYTQYF. CDR3 coding DNA: TGTGCCAGCAGCCAGGACACCTATACGCAGTATTTT.

The chain employs TRBV19 and TRBJ2-2; no firm D call. The germline V gene has CDR1 LNHDA and CDR2 SQIVND (reference sequence). The CDR3 has 15 residues. V shed 2 bases and J shed 2 bases, with 9 bases lying between them. The CDR3: CASSITVVNTGELFF. CDR3 nucleotides: TGTGCCAGTAGTATAACAGTTGTTAACACCGGGGAGCTGTTTTTT.

The rearrangement links TRBV7-9 to TRBJ1-2; the match to TRBD1 covers 7 bases. This CDR3 is built from 14 residues. Germline-derived CDR1 and CDR2 are SEHNR and FQNEAQ (reference sequence). V was pared by 3 bases and J by 7 bases, with 8 bases of the junction left unmatched. The DNA for the CDR3 is TGTGCCAGCAGCTTTGGGGAAGGGGGCGTTGGCTACACCTTC. Translating gives CASSFGEGGVGYTF.

This clone was picked up one time. V gene TRBV7-9 combines with J gene TRBJ2-7; 7 positions match TRBD2. The J segment lost 2 bases and the V segment lost 1 base, leaving 8 bases of the junction unmatched. CDR3 length: 16 residues. Germline V gene lookup returns CDR1 SEHNR and CDR2 FQNEAQ (reference sequence). CDR3 DNA sequence: TGTGCCAGCAGCTTAGGCTGGGCTAGCGGTACCTACGAGCAGTACTTC. Translation gives CASSLGWASGTYEQYF.

The chain uses TRBV5-4 and TRBJ1-2; D may be TRBD1 (5 bases). Germline V gives CDR1 SGHNT, CDR2 YYREEE (reference sequence). The CDR3 runs to 11 residues. V was clipped by 3 bases and J by 14 bases, with 14 bases between them. CDR3: CASSSLGEGTF. CDR3 bases: TGTGCCAGCAGCTCACTCGGGGAGGGGACCTTC.

V usage is TRBV4-3 and J usage is TRBJ1-2; 8 bases match TRBD1. The junction had 5 bases not matched to a gene; V was cut back by 4 bases and J by 1 base. Germline V CDR1 and CDR2: LGHNA, YSLEER. This CDR3 spans 15 amino acids. CDR3 in amino acids: CASSPRTGINYGYTF. As DNA, the CDR3 is TGCGCCAGCAGCCCCAGGACAGGGATTAACTATGGCTACACCTTC.

The chain joins TRBV6-2 or TRBV6-3 to TRBJ1-6, with 10 bases aligning to TRBD1. Germline V gives CDR1 MNHEY, CDR2 SVGEGT. V was pared by 5 bases and J by 4 bases, with 5 bases of the junction left unmatched. The CDR3 runs to 16 residues. The CDR3 DNA follows: TGTGCCAGCAGTCCGGGACAGGGGAAATATAATTCACCCCTCCACTTT. It codes for CASSPGQGKYNSPLHF.

This clone was seen a single time. This sequence joins TRBV4-3 and TRBJ1-5, with D hard to call. Per the germline V gene, CDR1 is LGHNA and CDR2 is YSLEER. Trimming cost V 4 bases and J 2 bases, with 12 bases left between them. This CDR3 region has 15 residues. CDR3 coding DNA: TGCGCCAGCAGCCCACTGCCGTTTGGCAATCAGCCCCAGCATTTT. It translates to CASSPLPFGNQPQHF.

The J gene is TRBJ2-3, the V gene TRBV9; D might be TRBD2 (5 bases). V lost 2 bases, J lost 6 bases, and 7 bases lay in between. The CDR3 runs to 12 residues. Germline values: CDR1 SGDLS, CDR2 YYNGEE. CDR3 residues: CASSVGGDTQYF. The CDR3 DNA is TGTGCCAGCAGCGTTGGCGGGGATACGCAGTATTTT.

The chain uses TRBV4-2 and TRBJ1-5; tentatively, D is TRBD1 (6 bases). Germline CDR1 LGHNA, CDR2 YNFKEQ. The germline V and J ends were trimmed by 0 bases and 0 bases, with 12 bases remaining between them. The CDR3 has 17 residues. The CDR3 loop reads CASSQDTGWDSNQPQHF. CDR3 nucleotides: TGTGCCAGCAGCCAAGACACAGGGTGGGATAGCAATCAGCCCCAGCATTTT.

CDR3 sequence reads: CASSENRGGNEQFF. CDR3 coding DNA: TGTGCCAGCAGTGAAAACCGGGGAGGTAATGAGCAGTTCTTC. The chain couples TRBV2 to TRBJ2-1, with D possibly TRBD2 on 6 matching bases. This CDR3 contains 14 residues. V was shortened by 2 bases and J by 7 bases, with 12 bases between the two germline ends. CDR1 and CDR2 (germline): SNHLY, FYNNEI. Full variable domain (missing parts from reference TRBV2 and TRBJ2-1): EPEVTQTPSHQVTQMGQEVILRCVPISNHLYFYWYRQILGQKVEFLVSFYNNEISEKSEIFDDQFSVERPDGSNFTLKIRSTKLEDSAMYFCASSENRGGNEQFFGPGTRLTVL.

The chain joins TRBV7-2 to TRBJ1-1, with no clear D. Trimming removed 6 bases from V and 1 base from J, with 9 bases in between. Germline assignment: CDR1 SGHTA and CDR2 FQGNSA. The CDR3 runs 13 residues. In nucleotides, the CDR3 is TGTGCCAGCAGGGAATACAGGAACACTGAAGCTTTCTTT. Protein product: CASREYRNTEAFF.

The V call is TRBV7-3, the J call TRBJ2-3; 9 nucleotides agree with TRBD2. V gave up 5 bases and J gave up 4 bases; unmatched junction bases: 19. Germline V gives CDR1 SGHTA, CDR2 FQGTGA. CDR3 size: 19 residues. CDR3 nucleotide sequence: TGTGCCAGCAGCCCCAACCAGCGGGGGGCCCTGGATCACGCAGATACGCAGTATTTT. Encoded protein: CASSPNQRGALDHADTQYF. The full variable domain, rest sourced from reference TRBV7-3 and TRBJ2-3, is GAGVSQTPSNKVTEKGKYVELRCDPISGHTALYWYRQSLGQGPEFLIYFQGTGAADDSGLPNDRFFAVRPEGSVSTLKIQRTERGDSAVYLCASSPNQRGALDHADTQYFGPGTRLTVL.

The chain joins TRBV18 to TRBJ1-2; maybe TRBD1 (5 bases). This CDR3 is 14 amino acids long. Germline V lookup: CDR1 KGHSH, CDR2 LQKENI. Trimming took off 2 bases at V and 6 bases at J, with 13 bases between the two ends. The CDR3 protein is CASSPGPGVDGYTF. The CDR3 DNA reads TGTGCCAGCTCACCAGGTCCGGGGGTGGATGGCTACACCTTC.

This chain links TRBV2 with TRBJ1-5, with 7 bases lining up with TRBD1. The CDR3 runs to 15 residues. Germline values: CDR1 SNHLY, CDR2 FYNNEI. J gave up 3 bases and V 3 bases, and 5 bases lay outside the gene matches. The CDR3: CASSEGQSYNQPQHF. In DNA, the CDR3 is TGTGCCAGCAGTGAGGGACAGTCCTACAATCAGCCCCAGCATTTT.

J is TRBJ1-2 and V is TRBV18; D perhaps matches TRBD1 (5 bases). The CDR3 runs 14 residues. CDR1 is KGHSH and CDR2 is LQKENI in the germline V gene. The V gene lost 2 bases and the J gene lost 4 bases, with 11 bases spanning the gap. CDR3 protein: CASSPDSLPYGYTF. The CDR3 DNA is TGTGCCAGCTCACCAGACAGTCTGCCCTATGGCTACACCTTC.

This chain uses TRBV9 with TRBJ2-1, with 11 bases lining up with TRBD2. CDR3 length equals 15 residues. V dropped 0 bases and J dropped 10; count of bases not matched to a gene: 6. Per germline, CDR1 SGDLS and CDR2 YYNGEE. CDR3 nucleotides: TGTGCCAGCAGCGTAGATAGCGGGGGGGCTTGGGAGCAGTTCTTC. It encodes CASSVDSGGAWEQFF.

V is TRBV5-6 and J is TRBJ2-5, with D perhaps TRBD2 (6 bases). V was shortened by 6 bases and J by 2 bases, with 17 bases between the two germline ends. Germline V gene data show CDR1 as SGHDT and CDR2 as YYEEEE. The CDR3 length is 15 residues. The CDR3 sequence: CASKTYAGPQETQYF. CDR3 sequence (DNA): TGTGCCAGCAAAACGTATGCGGGACCTCAAGAGACCCAGTACTTC.

CDR3 amino acids: CASSLQGALPDTQYF. Here the CDR3 DNA reads TGTGCCAGCAGCTTGCAGGGTGCCCTCCCAGATACGCAGTATTTT. The rearrangement joins TRBV5-5 to TRBJ2-3, with a tentative D call TRBD1 (5 bases). CDR3 length equals 15 residues. Looked up from germline, CDR1 is SGHKS and CDR2 is YYEKEE (reference sequence). The V end was cut by 1 base, the J end by 4 bases, with 13 bases between.

The chain combines TRBV2 with TRBJ1-2, with 7 nucleotides matching TRBD1. Losses at the gene ends were 4 bases for V and 5 bases for J; bases not matched to a gene: 4. CDR1 is SNHLY and CDR2 is FYNNEI in the germline V gene. CDR3 length: 13 residues. The CDR3 is CASSGDSAYGYTF. The CDR3 DNA sequence: TGTGCCAGCAGTGGGGACAGCGCGTATGGCTACACCTTC.

This sequence joins TRBV19 and TRBJ1-5; no clear D. Germline lookup yields CDR1 LNHDA and CDR2 SQIVND (reference sequence). V was shortened by 9 bases and J by 2 bases, with 17 bases between the two germline ends. The CDR3 runs to 15 residues. The CDR3 spells CASVGHRSGNQPQHF. The CDR3 nucleotides read TGTGCCAGCGTGGGCCATCGGTCGGGCAATCAGCCCCAGCATTTT. Using reference TRBV19 and TRBJ1-5 for the parts outside the CDR3, the full variable domain is DGGITQSPKYLFRKEGQNVTLSCEQNLNHDAMYWYRQDPGQGLRLIYYSQIVNDFQKGDIAEGYSVSREKKESFPLTVTSAQKNPTAFYLCASVGHRSGNQPQHFGDGTRLSIL.